Presented here are 32 T cell receptor beta chains from one specimen sequenced in a study of CD8 T cells in ankylosing spondylitis. Study observations and caveats: What appeared characteristic of ankylosing spondylitis blood was a TCR beta motif of eight highly homologous variants.

What these receptors recognize is not known. TCRdb called the 5' RACE reads again in MiXCR, with one record for every CDR3 protein. The sample has about 800,000 distinct CDR3 sequences, approximately 10% seen once. Sequencing was carried out using blood, either unsorted or a sorted T cell fraction (not recorded which). The receptor set was obtained from a male donor with ankylosing spondylitis.

This chain connects TRBV7-6 to TRBJ1-3, with unresolved D. Germline assignment: CDR1 SGHVS and CDR2 FNYEAQ. The CDR3 sequence is 15 residues long. Trimming shortened V by 3 bases and J by 4 bases, and 13 bases separated the two germline ends. This chain's CDR3 is CASSFAPLAGNTIYF. CDR3 nucleotide sequence: TGTGCCAGCAGCTTTGCCCCACTGGCGGGAAACACCATATATTTT.

CDR3 sequence reads: CASTWDPGQMNTEAFF. DNA of the CDR3: TGTGCCAGCACTTGGGACCCCGGGCAGATGAACACTGAAGCTTTCTTT. The chain combines TRBV6-2 or TRBV6-3 with TRBJ1-1; tentative D call: TRBD1 (5 bases). V lost 7 bases and J 0 bases, leaving 18 bases between the germline ends. Per germline, CDR1 MNHEY and CDR2 SVGEGT. CDR3 size: 16 residues.

This clonotype was seen repeatedly, ten times or more. The V call is TRBV5-1, the J call TRBJ1-2; TRBD1 might be the D (5 bases). The germline V gene has CDR1 SGHRS and CDR2 YFSETQ. The CDR3 is 15 residues long. V was clipped by 0 bases and J by 4 bases, with 13 bases between them. CDR3 region: CASSLAVSGSYGYTF. For the CDR3, the DNA is TGCGCCAGCAGCTTGGCGGTTTCAGGGTCCTATGGCTACACCTTC.

This clonotype has a handful of counts. This chain joins TRBV4-3 and TRBJ2-6, with 11 nucleotides matching TRBD1. Germline loops: CDR1 LGHNA, CDR2 YSLEER. V was pared by 4 bases and J by 3 bases, with 8 bases of the junction left unmatched. This CDR3 is built from 18 residues. CDR3 region: CASSPPGQGGVGANVLTF. The CDR3 nucleotides read TGCGCCAGCAGCCCACCGGGACAGGGGGGTGTTGGGGCCAACGTCCTGACTTTC.

DNA of the CDR3: TGCAGTCCCCTTGGGACGGGGGGCACAGATACGCAGTATTTT. Protein sequence: CSPLGTGGTDTQYF. The V and J genes are TRBV20-1 and TRBJ2-3, with D possibly being TRBD2 (6 bases). Germline V gives CDR1 DFQATT, CDR2 SNEGSKA (reference sequence). Trimming stripped 8 bases from V and 1 base from J, with 16 bases between. The CDR3 totals 14 residues.

The rearrangement links TRBV12-3 or TRBV12-4 to TRBJ2-1; 14 bases match TRBD2. J gave up 1 base and V 5 bases, and 7 bases lay outside the gene matches. The CDR3 loop spans 18 amino acids. CDR3 protein: CASSLGTSGSRSYNEQFF. DNA of the CDR3: TGTGCCAGCAGTCTAGGGACTAGCGGGAGTAGGTCCTACAATGAGCAGTTCTTC.

A few counts support this clonotype. The chain is built from TRBV3-1 and TRBJ1-1; no reliable D call. Trimming cost V 2 bases and J 1 base, with 8 bases left between them. Germline CDR1 LGHDT, CDR2 YNNKEL (reference sequence). The CDR3 is 14 amino acids. The chain's CDR3 is CASSQLSGNTEAFF. The CDR3 coding sequence is TGTGCCAGCAGCCAATTATCAGGGAACACTGAAGCTTTCTTT.

This clonotype was detected many times. This chain links TRBV12-3 or TRBV12-4 with TRBJ1-2, with 7 bases lining up with TRBD1. V trimming: 4 bases; J trimming: 8 bases; junction bases outside the gene matches: 7. CDR3 length equals 13 residues. DNA of the CDR3: TGTGCCAGCAGTTCAACAGGGGACTCCGGCTACACCTTC. Translating gives CASSSTGDSGYTF.

The chain joins TRBV6-1 to TRBJ2-5; D gene uncertain. The length of the CDR3 is 14 residues. Per germline, CDR1 MNHNS and CDR2 SASEGT. V lost 4 bases and J 5 bases, leaving 14 bases between the germline ends. The CDR3 here is CASSVDTSSETQYF. In DNA form, the CDR3 reads TGTGCCAGCAGTGTAGACACTTCCTCGGAGACCCAGTACTTC.

The J gene is TRBJ1-2, the V gene TRBV20-1; D uncertain. Trimming pared 4 bases from V and 10 bases from J, leaving 19 bases between. The CDR3 sequence is 13 residues long. Looked up from germline, CDR1 is DFQATT and CDR2 is SNEGSKA (reference sequence). The CDR3 is CSAKPETLPLYTF. CDR3 nucleotides: TGCAGTGCTAAACCAGAAACCCTGCCCCTCTACACCTTC.

This clonotype was seen more than once but under ten times. The chain couples TRBV29-1 to TRBJ1-2; D perhaps matches TRBD1 (5 bases). Trimming left V 6 bases short and J 6 bases short, with 14 bases between. This CDR3 spans 12 amino acids. Looked up from germline, CDR1 is SQVTM and CDR2 is ANQGSEA. The CDR3 coding sequence is TGCAGCGTGGGGGACGCTAAGAATGGCTACACCTTC. Amino acids: CSVGDAKNGYTF.

In this sample, this clonotype turned up many times. The chain carries TRBV20-1 and TRBJ2-7; possibly TRBD1 for D (6 bases). Germline assignment: CDR1 DFQATT and CDR2 SNEGSKA (reference sequence). Trimming cost V 5 bases and J 2 bases, with 13 bases left between them. The CDR3 spans 13 residues. CDR3 coding DNA: TGCAGTGCTCCAGGGGTCCTCCCCTACGAGCAGTACTTC. Translation gives CSAPGVLPYEQYF.

This clonotype turned up a few times. The chain links TRBV5-1 to TRBJ2-7, with 7 bases lining up with TRBD1. Germline V gene lookup returns CDR1 SGHRS and CDR2 YFSETQ. This CDR3 has 14 amino acids. V was pared by 4 bases and J by 1 base, with 5 bases of the junction left unmatched. The CDR3: CASSLTGQSYEQYF. In DNA form, the CDR3 reads TGCGCCAGCAGCCTGACGGGACAGTCCTACGAGCAGTACTTC.

This clonotype was detected ten times or more. The J gene is TRBJ2-4, the V gene TRBV20-1, with 7 bases fitting TRBD2. Germline lookup yields CDR1 DFQATT and CDR2 SNEGSKA (reference sequence). The CDR3 covers 19 residues. The J segment lost 0 bases and the V segment lost 0 bases, leaving 14 bases of the junction unmatched. CDR3 region: CSARDRTSGDLLAKNIQYF. CDR3 coding DNA: TGCAGTGCTAGAGATCGAACCAGCGGGGACCTTCTAGCCAAAAACATTCAGTACTTC.

This clonotype was found a few times. This chain connects TRBV20-1 to TRBJ2-7; tentatively, D is TRBD2 (5 bases). The CDR3 has 14 amino acids. V was cut by 6 bases and J by 0 bases, with 15 bases left in between. Germline values: CDR1 DFQATT, CDR2 SNEGSKA (reference sequence). The chain's CDR3 is CSAYPTGSSYEQYF. Written as DNA, the CDR3 is TGCAGTGCCTACCCCACGGGGAGCTCCTACGAGCAGTACTTC.

This clonotype occurred a few times. This sequence joins TRBV20-1 and TRBJ2-3; 7 nucleotides line up with TRBD1. The germline CDR1 and CDR2 sequences are DFQATT and SNEGSKA (reference sequence). V trimming: 4 bases; J trimming: 3 bases; junction bases outside the gene matches: 10. This CDR3 has 15 residues. The CDR3 DNA follows: TGCAGTGCTATTAGACAGGGAAGTGGAACAGATACGCAGTATTTT. It specifies CSAIRQGSGTDTQYF.

This clonotype has a handful of counts. DNA of the CDR3: TGCAGTGCTAGTGCGGGCGTTTACTACGAGCAGTACTTC. The encoded protein is CSASAGVYYEQYF. The chain uses TRBV20-1 and TRBJ2-7; D may be TRBD2 (5 bases). Germline V gene data show CDR1 as DFQATT and CDR2 as SNEGSKA (reference sequence). CDR3 size: 13 residues. The V end was cut by 3 bases, the J end by 3 bases, with 12 bases between.

This clonotype came up many times. The V gene is TRBV24-1, the J gene TRBJ2-2; D not certain. The CDR3 spans 13 residues. V lost 5 bases and J 4 bases, leaving 7 bases between the germline ends. Germline CDR1 reads KGHDR; CDR2 reads SFDVKD. The CDR3 DNA is TGTGCCACCAGTGTTTCTGTCACCGGGGAGCTGTTTTTT. It encodes CATSVSVTGELFF.

This chain uses TRBV4-3 with TRBJ1-1, with D possibly being TRBD1 (6 bases). CDR1 and CDR2 (germline): LGHNA, YSLEER. The V gene lost 6 bases and the J gene lost 1 base, with 18 bases spanning the gap. The CDR3 runs 16 residues. CDR3 in amino acids: CASRRDSQGANTEAFF. The CDR3 bases are TGCGCCAGCAGGCGGGATTCACAGGGAGCGAACACTGAAGCTTTCTTT.

The V call is TRBV6-5, the J call TRBJ2-3; TRBD1 matches 9 bases. Trimming took 4 bases from V and 0 from J; bases not matched to a gene: 2. The CDR3 runs 15 residues. Germline CDR1 MNHEY, CDR2 SVGAGI. The CDR3 sequence: CASSWDRVSTDTQYF. The CDR3 coding sequence is TGTGCCAGCAGTTGGGACAGGGTTAGCACAGATACGCAGTATTTT.

This clonotype was seen a few times. The J gene is TRBJ1-2, the V gene TRBV24-1, with 10 bases matching TRBD1. The CDR3 runs 13 residues. The ends lost 12 bases at V and 8 bases at J; junction bases unmatched: 11. Looked up from germline, CDR1 is KGHDR and CDR2 is SFDVKD. The CDR3, as DNA: TGTGCCTCTCAGGACAGGGGGTCGAGAGGCTACACCTTC. Protein product: CASQDRGSRGYTF.

This clonotype was counted ten times or more. V and J are TRBV20-1 and TRBJ2-7, with 9 positions matching TRBD1. Germline lookup yields CDR1 DFQATT and CDR2 SNEGSKA (reference sequence). Trimming at V came to 2 bases and at J to 2 bases, leaving 4 bases not matched to a gene. The CDR3 loop spans 14 amino acids. The DNA for the CDR3 is TGCAGTGCTAGACCGGGACAGGGTCCCTACGAGCAGTACTTC. Translated, it gives CSARPGQGPYEQYF.

This chain joins TRBV20-1 and TRBJ1-5; no reliable D call. Between the trimmed V and J ends, which lost 0 bases and 3 bases, there was a span of 12 bases. Germline lookup yields CDR1 DFQATT and CDR2 SNEGSKA (reference sequence). The CDR3 spans 15 residues. The CDR3, as DNA: TGCAGTGCTAGAGACTGGGTCAATCCCAATCAGCCCCAGCATTTT. It specifies CSARDWVNPNQPQHF.

This clonotype was seen at least ten times. V is TRBV20-1 and J is TRBJ1-1, with 10 bases fitting TRBD1. With V trimmed by 4 bases and J by 4 bases, 9 bases remained unmatched. The CDR3 loop spans 15 amino acids. Germline values: CDR1 DFQATT, CDR2 SNEGSKA (reference sequence). The CDR3 region has the DNA TGCAGTGCTATCGGACCCGGGACAGGGGCCACTGAAGCTTTCTTT. This sequence encodes CSAIGPGTGATEAFF.

This chain connects TRBV6-2 or TRBV6-3 to TRBJ1-1; 7 nucleotides agree with TRBD1. This CDR3 region has 13 residues. V was clipped by 6 bases and J by 3 bases; unmatched bases: 4. The germline gives CDR1 MNHEY, CDR2 SVGEGT. DNA of the CDR3: TGTGCCAGCAGATGGGACAGTTACACTGAAGCTTTCTTT. Its translation is CASRWDSYTEAFF.

This clonotype was picked up a small number of times. V and J are TRBV6-2 or TRBV6-3 and TRBJ1-4; D gene uncertain. Trimming shortened V by 5 bases and J by 8 bases, and 12 bases separated the two germline ends. This CDR3 is built from 13 residues. Germline V gene data show CDR1 as MNHEY and CDR2 as SVGEGT. CDR3 amino acids: CASSQIVGEKLFF. The DNA for the CDR3 is TGTGCCAGCAGTCAAATAGTTGGGGAAAAACTGTTTTTT.

This clonotype appeared a few times. The genes are TRBV6-1 and TRBJ2-1; either TRBD1 or TRBD2 may fit D (6 bases each). This CDR3 comprises 17 residues. V was clipped by 6 bases and J by 9 bases, with 27 bases between them. Germline assignment: CDR1 MNHNS and CDR2 SASEGT. CDR3 DNA: TGTGCCAGCAGCCTCAGGGCCATGGGGGGCTTACAAAGTGAGCAGTTCTTC. Translation: CASSLRAMGGLQSEQFF.

At least ten counts were recorded for this clonotype. The chain carries TRBV10-3 and TRBJ1-4; unclear D gene. Trimming cost V 0 bases and J 14 bases, with 19 bases left between them. The CDR3 contains 15 residues. Germline lookup yields CDR1 ENHRY and CDR2 SYGVKD. As DNA, the CDR3 is TGTGCCATCAGTGAGTCCTGGTCGTTGCGTACTTCCCTGTTTTTT. The encoded protein is CAISESWSLRTSLFF.

This clonotype was recorded a few times. The chain joins TRBV28 to TRBJ2-7; 7 bases line up with TRBD2. Germline V CDR1 and CDR2: MDHEN, SYDVKM. This CDR3 comprises 16 residues. Trimming at V came to 0 bases and at J to 3 bases, leaving 8 bases not matched to a gene. The CDR3 here is CASSLWVAGVHYEQYF. The CDR3 DNA sequence: TGTGCCAGCAGTTTATGGGTAGCGGGTGTACACTACGAGCAGTACTTC.

The V gene is TRBV5-1, the J gene TRBJ2-5, with TRBD2 matching 10 bases. The germline CDR1 and CDR2 sequences are SGHRS and YFSETQ. V lost 5 bases to trimming and J lost 0 bases; unmatched junction nucleotides: 7. This CDR3 region has 16 residues. CDR3 bases: TGCGCCAGCAGTCTCATGACTAGCGGGTACCAAGAGACCCAGTACTTC. It specifies CASSLMTSGYQETQYF.

This clonotype appeared many times. The chain employs TRBV12-3 or TRBV12-4 and TRBJ1-2, with no clear D. The length of the CDR3 is 12 residues. Trimming took off 3 bases at V and 5 bases at J, with 7 bases between the two ends. CDR3 residues: CASSLRRYGYTF. The DNA for the CDR3 is TGTGCCAGCAGTTTGAGACGATATGGCTACACCTTC.

This clonotype was recorded many times. This chain joins TRBV13 and TRBJ2-7; possible D gene TRBD1, 6 bases. This CDR3 has 15 residues. Between the trimmed V and J ends, which lost 4 bases and 2 bases, there was a span of 15 bases. Germline CDR1 is PRHDT and CDR2 is FYEKMQ (reference sequence). CDR3 sequence: CASSSYRVGTYEQYF. The DNA for the CDR3 is TGTGCCAGCAGCTCCTACAGGGTTGGGACCTACGAGCAGTACTTC.